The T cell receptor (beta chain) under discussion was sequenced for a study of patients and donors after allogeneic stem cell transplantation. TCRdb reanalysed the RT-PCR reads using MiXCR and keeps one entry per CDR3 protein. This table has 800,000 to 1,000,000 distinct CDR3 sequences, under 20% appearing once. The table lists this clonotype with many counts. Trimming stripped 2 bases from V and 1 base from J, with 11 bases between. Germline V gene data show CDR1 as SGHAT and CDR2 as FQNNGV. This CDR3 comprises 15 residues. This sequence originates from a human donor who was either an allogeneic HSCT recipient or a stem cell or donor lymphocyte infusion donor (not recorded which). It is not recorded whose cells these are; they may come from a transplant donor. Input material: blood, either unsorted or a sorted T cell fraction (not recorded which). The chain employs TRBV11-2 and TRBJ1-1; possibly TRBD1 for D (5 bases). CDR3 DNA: TGTGCCAGCAGCTTAATGGGACGGAGGAACACTGAAGCTTTCTTT. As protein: CASSLMGRRNTEAFF.